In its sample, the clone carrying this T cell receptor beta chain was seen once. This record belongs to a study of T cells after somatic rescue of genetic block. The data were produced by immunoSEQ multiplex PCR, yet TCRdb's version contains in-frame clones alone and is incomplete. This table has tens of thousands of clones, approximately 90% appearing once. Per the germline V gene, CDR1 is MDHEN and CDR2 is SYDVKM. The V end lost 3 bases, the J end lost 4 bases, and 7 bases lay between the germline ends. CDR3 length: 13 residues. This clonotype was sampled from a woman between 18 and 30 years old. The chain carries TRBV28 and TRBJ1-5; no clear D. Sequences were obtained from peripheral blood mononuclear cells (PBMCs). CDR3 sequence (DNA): TGTGCCAGCAGTTTCCTTCTTAATCAGCCCCAGCATTTT. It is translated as CASSFLLNQPQHF. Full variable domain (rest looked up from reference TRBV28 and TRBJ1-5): DVKVTQSSRYLVKRTGEKVFLECVQDMDHENMFWYRQDPGLGLRLIYFSYDVKMKEKGDIPEGYSVSREKKERFSLILESASTNQTSMYLCASSFLLNQPQHFGDGTRLSIL.